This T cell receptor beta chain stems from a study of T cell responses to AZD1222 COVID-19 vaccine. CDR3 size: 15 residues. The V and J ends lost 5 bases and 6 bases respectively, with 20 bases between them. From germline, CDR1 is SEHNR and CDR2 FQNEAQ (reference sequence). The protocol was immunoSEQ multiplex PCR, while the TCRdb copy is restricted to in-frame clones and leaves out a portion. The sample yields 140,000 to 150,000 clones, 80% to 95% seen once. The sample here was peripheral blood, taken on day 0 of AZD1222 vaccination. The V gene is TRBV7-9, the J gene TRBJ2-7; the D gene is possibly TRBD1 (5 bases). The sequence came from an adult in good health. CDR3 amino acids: CASSPVIAGFLEQYF. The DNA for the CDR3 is TGTGCCAGCAGCCCAGTCATCGCAGGGTTCCTCGAGCAGTACTTC.